The 13 T cell receptor beta chains below were found in one sample sequenced in a study of human T cells and chemical hapten exposure. Time point: patch test 1, 2 weeks after DPC sensitization. As to treatment: therapeutic diphenylcyclopropenone sensitization with weekly scalp DPC. TCRdb analysed the RACE reads with MiXCR anew, one entry per CDR3 protein. The sample has about 110,000 distinct CDR3 sequences, approximately 9.9% seen once; the top ten hold around 3.6%. The sequencing here drew on whole blood, taken in connection with sensitization to the hapten diphenylcyclopropenone (DPC). The receptors derive from a woman in her thirties or forties with alopecia areata. Some clones in this sample may be carry-over from other donors' samples.

This clonotype was observed a handful of times. The chain couples TRBV12-3 or TRBV12-4 to TRBJ2-7, with D perhaps matching TRBD1 or TRBD2 (5 bases each). This CDR3 comprises 15 residues. The V end was cut by 1 base, the J end by 2 bases, with 12 bases between. CDR3 bases: TGTGCCAGCAGTTTAGGAGGGACGGGGACCTACGAGCAGTACTTC. As protein: CASSLGGTGTYEQYF.

This clonotype has at least ten counts. This chain connects TRBV20-1 to TRBJ1-4; perhaps TRBD1 as D (5 bases). Germline V gene data show CDR1 as DFQATT and CDR2 as SNEGSKA (reference sequence). Trimming shortened V by 1 base and J by 5 bases, and 17 bases separated the two germline ends. CDR3 length equals 16 residues. CDR3 amino acids: CSARVRTGRHNEKLFF. The CDR3 DNA reads TGCAGTGCTAGAGTAAGAACAGGCCGACACAATGAAAAACTGTTTTTT.

This clonotype showed up many times. The genes are TRBV3-1 and TRBJ2-7; possible D gene TRBD2, 6 bases. Trimming took 5 bases from V and 7 from J, leaving 18 bases between them. CDR1 LGHDT and CDR2 YNNKEL come from the germline V gene (reference sequence). The CDR3 contains 14 residues. CDR3 in amino acids: CASSSRGTSGEQYF. In DNA form, the CDR3 reads TGTGCCAGCAGCTCCCGCGGGACGTCGGGGGAGCAGTACTTC.

Here the CDR3 reads CSARDLRGIQETQYF. The CDR3 DNA is TGCAGTGCTAGAGATCTCCGGGGTATCCAAGAGACCCAGTACTTC. The rearrangement uses TRBV20-1 and TRBJ2-5; D is possibly TRBD2 (5 bases). Trimming took 0 bases from V and 1 from J, leaving 12 bases between them. The CDR3 sequence is 15 residues long. CDR1 and CDR2 from the germline V gene are DFQATT and SNEGSKA (reference sequence).

In this sample, this clonotype turned up a few times. The V and J genes are TRBV20-1 and TRBJ2-1; 9 bases line up with TRBD2. The germline gives CDR1 DFQATT, CDR2 SNEGSKA (reference sequence). The junction had 6 bases not matched to a gene; V was cut back by 4 bases and J by 2 bases. The CDR3 length is 15 residues. CDR3 nucleotide sequence: TGCAGTGCTACCAGTCTAGCGGGGACCTACAATGAGCAGTTCTTC. Amino acid sequence: CSATSLAGTYNEQFF.

This clonotype has ten or more counts. The chain has TRBV7-2 and TRBJ2-1; 10 bases match TRBD2. The length of the CDR3 is 18 residues. The germline CDR1 and CDR2 sequences are SGHTA and FQGNSA. Unmatched junction bases numbered 13, after V lost 2 bases and J lost 6 bases. CDR3 protein: CASSLWRASGRAGNEQFF. The CDR3 nucleotides are TGTGCCAGCAGCTTATGGCGTGCTAGCGGGAGAGCTGGCAATGAGCAGTTCTTC.

The rearrangement uses TRBV9 and TRBJ2-3, with D unresolved. The V end lost 6 bases, the J end lost 1 base, and 15 bases lay between the germline ends. Germline-derived CDR1 and CDR2 are SGDLS and YYNGEE. There are 15 residues in the CDR3. The CDR3 nucleotides read TGTGCCAGCACCCAGTTAGGTGGCCGCACAGATACGCAGTATTTT. Amino acid sequence: CASTQLGGRTDTQYF.

This clonotype was seen many times. This chain uses TRBV12-3 or TRBV12-4 with TRBJ1-1; weak D call: TRBD1 (6 bases). This CDR3 is 13 amino acids long. Between the trimmed V and J ends, which lost 3 bases and 4 bases, there was a span of 9 bases. The CDR3 protein is CASSFGGGTEAFF. In nucleotides, the CDR3 is TGTGCCAGCAGTTTCGGAGGGGGCACTGAAGCTTTCTTT.

This clonotype was counted a few times. The CDR3 protein is CASSPSTNSGNTIYF. DNA for the CDR3: TGTGCCAGCAGCCCCAGCACTAACTCTGGAAACACCATATATTTT. The chain recombines TRBV6-6 with TRBJ1-3; D is unresolved. Germline CDR1 is MNHNY and CDR2 is SVGAGI (reference sequence). Deletions cut 6 bases from V and 0 bases from J, with 12 bases between. The CDR3 is made up of 15 amino acids.

Comments on this clonotype: A junction end diverges from the germline sequence, so it may reflect a read error. V and J are TRBV24-1 and TRBJ2-3; possibly TRBD2 for D (7 bases). The CDR3 is 16 residues long. From germline, CDR1 is KGHDR and CDR2 SFDVKD. This CDR3 is CTTSDPGGQSGYTQYF. In nucleotides, the CDR3 is TGTACCACCAGTGATCCCGGGGGGCAGAGCGGGTATACGCAGTATTTT.

This clonotype was counted many times. The chain couples TRBV18 to TRBJ2-1; a weak D match, TRBD1 (5 bases). This CDR3 is 14 amino acids long. Germline values: CDR1 KGHSH, CDR2 LQKENI. Trimming stripped 4 bases from V and 2 bases from J, with 9 bases between. The CDR3 reads CASSRGDTYNEQFF. The CDR3 DNA is TGTGCCAGCTCACGGGGCGACACCTACAATGAGCAGTTCTTC.

At least ten counts were recorded for this clonotype. The chain carries TRBV27 and TRBJ2-7; tentatively, D is TRBD1 (7 bases). The V end was cut by 8 bases, the J end by 2 bases, with 13 bases between. The CDR3 covers 13 residues. Germline V lookup: CDR1 MNHEY, CDR2 SMNVEV (reference sequence). CDR3 region: CASQGGYTYEQYF. For the CDR3, the DNA is TGTGCCAGCCAGGGGGGATACACCTACGAGCAGTACTTC.

The genes are TRBV4-3 and TRBJ2-3; 9 bases align to TRBD2. The CDR3 length is 17 residues. The germline gives CDR1 LGHNA, CDR2 YSLEER. Germline trimming cut 1 base from V and 3 bases from J; bases unmatched to any gene: 8. The CDR3 DNA sequence: TGCGCCAGCAGCCAAGGCGGTGCGGCGGGAGGGACAGATACGCAGTATTTT. This gives the protein CASSQGGAAGGTDTQYF.